These 24 T cell receptor beta chains were all obtained from the same sample, sequenced in a study of shared clonotypes between healthy human individuals. TCRdb's copy holds only in-frame clones and misses some; the assay was immunoSEQ multiplex PCR. Altogether about 2 million clones are present, approximately 95% being singletons, with the ten largest covering around 0.13%. The sequencing input was naive CD4+ T cells sorted from blood. The subset is: CD45RA+ positively selected. These receptors all come from a man younger than 35 in good health.

The chain recombines TRBV6-5 with TRBJ2-3, with D possibly TRBD2 on 7 matching bases. The CDR3 is 15 amino acids. The V gene's germline CDR1 is MNHEY and CDR2 SVGAGI. V was cut by 1 base and J by 2 bases, with 10 bases left in between. The chain's CDR3 is CASSYLGGPTDTQYF. The DNA for the CDR3 is TGTGCCAGCAGTTACTTGGGGGGGCCCACAGATACGCAGTATTTT.

V is TRBV6-1 and J is TRBJ2-7; TRBD1 agrees at 7 bases. The trim removed 8 bases at V and 1 base at J, leaving 8 bases unmatched. This CDR3 comprises 14 residues. CDR1 and CDR2 from the germline V gene are MNHNS and SASEGT. CDR3 coding DNA: TGTGCCAGCGGCTCTCCGGGACAGTCCTACGAGCAGTACTTC. As protein: CASGSPGQSYEQYF.

V and J are TRBV9 and TRBJ2-7; 12 nucleotides match TRBD2. The ends lost 3 bases at V and 3 bases at J; junction bases unmatched: 7. CDR3 length: 16 amino acids. The germline gives CDR1 SGDLS, CDR2 YYNGEE. The CDR3 here is CASSADLAGGIYEQYF. The CDR3 nucleotides are TGTGCCAGCAGCGCGGACCTAGCGGGAGGGATCTACGAGCAGTACTTC.

The gene calls are TRBV5-1 and TRBJ2-3, with D possibly matching TRBD2 (6 bases). V lost 7 bases and J 0 bases, leaving 12 bases between the germline ends. The length of the CDR3 is 14 residues. Germline CDR1 is SGHRS and CDR2 is YFSETQ. CDR3 amino acids: CASLPGLSTDTQYF. The CDR3 DNA is TGCGCCAGCCTCCCGGGACTGAGCACAGATACGCAGTATTTT.

CDR3 in amino acids: CSAKGAGWSYNEQFF. The DNA for the CDR3 is TGCAGCGCCAAAGGTGCGGGATGGTCCTACAATGAGCAGTTCTTC. The chain carries TRBV29-1 and TRBJ2-1; TRBD2 is a possible D gene (6 bases). The CDR3 consists of 15 residues. V lost 7 bases and J 1 base, leaving 17 bases between the germline ends. Per the germline V gene, CDR1 is SQVTM and CDR2 is ANQGSEA.

For this clone: This clone may be a read error of a much larger clone one base away. The chain joins TRBV10-3 to TRBJ1-2, with 9 bases matching TRBD1. Germline V gene sequence: CDR1 ENHRY, CDR2 SYGVKD. CDR3 length: 13 amino acids. The CDR3 protein is CAIGDGTGLGYTF. For the CDR3, the DNA is TGTGCCATCGGTGATGGGACAGGGCTTGGCTACACCTTC.

The chain uses TRBV7-9 and TRBJ2-1; 11 bases are shared with TRBD1. The CDR3 covers 14 residues. With 4 bases clipped from V and 9 bases from J, the junction kept 5 bases outside the gene matches. The germline V gene encodes CDR1 SEHNR and CDR2 FQNEAQ (reference sequence). In DNA, the CDR3 is TGTGCCAGCAGCTCTCCGGGACAGGGGGGTGAGCAGTTCTTC. Amino acid sequence: CASSSPGQGGEQFF. The full variable domain, its missing parts supplied by reference TRBV7-9 and TRBJ2-1, is DTGVSQNPRHKITKRGQNVTFRCDPISEHNRLYWYRQTLGQGPEFLTYFQNEAQLEKSRLLSDRFSAERPKGSFSTLEIQRTEQGDSAMYLCASSSPGQGGEQFFGPGTRLTVL.

The chain links TRBV14 to TRBJ2-5; D is perhaps TRBD2 (7 bases). The CDR3 totals 14 residues. Trimming removed 1 base from V and 5 bases from J, with 11 bases in between. The germline gives CDR1 SGHDN, CDR2 FVKESK. Here the CDR3 DNA reads TGTGCCAGCAGCCAAGTCAGGGGAGGGGAGACCCAGTACTTC. Amino acid sequence: CASSQVRGGETQYF.

The rearrangement links TRBV19 to TRBJ2-3; D possibly corresponds to TRBD1 (5 bases). The ends were cut back, 6 bases at V and 6 bases at J, with 7 bases in the middle. In germline, CDR1 is LNHDA, CDR2 SQIVND (reference sequence). This CDR3 has 11 amino acids. The CDR3 loop reads CASRGVDTQYF. The CDR3 nucleotides read TGTGCCAGTAGAGGGGTTGATACGCAGTATTTT.

The J gene is TRBJ2-7, the V gene TRBV5-1; a possible D gene is TRBD2 (5 bases). This CDR3 has 12 amino acids. Germline CDR1 and CDR2: SGHRS and YFSETQ. The V gene lost 4 bases and the J gene lost 4 bases, with 9 bases spanning the gap. The CDR3 region is CASSPRGYEQYF. The CDR3 region has the DNA TGCGCCAGCAGCCCACGAGGGTACGAGCAGTACTTC.

This clone was observed many times. Other DNA sequences from this sample encode an identical CDR3 as well. The genes are TRBV30 and TRBJ1-1; D unresolved. The CDR3 is 13 residues long. Trimming took off 1 base at V and 1 base at J, with 7 bases between the two ends. Per germline, CDR1 GTSNPN and CDR2 SVGIG (reference sequence). The CDR3 here is CAWSGAPNTEAFF. The CDR3 DNA reads as TGTGCCTGGAGTGGTGCACCGAACACTGAAGCTTTCTTT.

The chain joins TRBV9 to TRBJ1-6, with D perhaps TRBD1 (5 bases). CDR3 length: 15 amino acids. The germline V and J ends were trimmed by 0 bases and 8 bases, with 12 bases remaining between them. Looked up from germline, CDR1 is SGDLS and CDR2 is YYNGEE. CDR3 sequence (DNA): TGTGCCAGCAGCGTAGGTCCCGGGGCGGATTCACCCCTCCACTTT. This gives the protein CASSVGPGADSPLHF. Complete variable domain (other parts from reference TRBV9 and TRBJ1-6): DSGVTQTPKHLITATGQRVTLRCSPRSGDLSVYWYQQSLDQGLQFLIQYYNGEERAKGNILERFSAQQFPDLHSELNLSSLELGDSALYFCASSVGPGADSPLHFGNGTRLTVT.

The rearrangement links TRBV7-2 to TRBJ2-7; 7 nucleotides agree with TRBD1. J gave up 2 bases and V 2 bases, and 6 bases lay outside the gene matches. Germline loops: CDR1 SGHTA, CDR2 FQGNSA. The length of the CDR3 is 15 residues. DNA for the CDR3: TGTGCCAGCAGCTTACTAGGACAGGCGACCTACGAGCAGTACTTC. Protein sequence: CASSLLGQATYEQYF.

The chain carries TRBV20-1 and TRBJ1-2; D gene unclear. V was trimmed by 1 base and J by 3 bases, leaving 3 bases between them. Per germline, CDR1 DFQATT and CDR2 SNEGSKA (reference sequence). CDR3 length: 11 amino acids. The CDR3 region has the DNA TGCAGTGCTAGAGGTCACTATGGCTACACCTTC. This encodes CSARGHYGYTF.

This sequence joins TRBV5-6 and TRBJ2-3; 7 nucleotides agree with TRBD2. Trimming took 0 bases from V and 5 from J; bases not matched to a gene: 12. This CDR3 has 17 amino acids. The germline gives CDR1 SGHDT, CDR2 YYEEEE. CDR3 coding DNA: TGTGCCAGCAGCTTGGGTCGGGCAAGCGGGAATAAAGATACGCAGTATTTT. Its translation is CASSLGRASGNKDTQYF.

V gene TRBV6-5 combines with J gene TRBJ1-2; the D is unclear. V shed 0 bases and J shed 4 bases, with 9 bases lying between them. Germline assignment: CDR1 MNHEY and CDR2 SVGAGI. CDR3 size: 14 residues. The CDR3 reads CASSYSDGVYGYTF. The CDR3 DNA follows: TGTGCCAGCAGTTACTCGGACGGAGTCTATGGCTACACCTTC.

This clone occurred once. The chain joins TRBV10-2 to TRBJ2-7; D is perhaps TRBD1 (5 bases). Germline V gene sequence: CDR1 WSHSY, CDR2 SAAADI. The CDR3 runs 15 residues. V was cut by 2 bases and J by 2 bases, with 13 bases left in between. The CDR3 region is CASSEPSTGAYEQYF. The DNA for the CDR3 is TGCGCCAGCAGTGAGCCCTCCACAGGAGCCTACGAGCAGTACTTC.

In its sample, this clone was seen once. This rearrangement joins TRBV6-5 to TRBJ1-4, with a tentative D call TRBD1 (5 bases). The length of the CDR3 is 15 residues. The germline V gene has CDR1 MNHEY and CDR2 SVGAGI. The V gene lost 6 bases and the J gene lost 7 bases, with 18 bases spanning the gap. The chain's CDR3 is CASSRWSRGGEKLFF. DNA for the CDR3: TGTGCCAGCAGCCGTTGGTCGAGGGGAGGTGAAAAACTGTTTTTT.

The rearrangement uses TRBV6-4 and TRBJ2-2, with D possibly TRBD1 on 5 matching bases. V lost 4 bases to trimming and J lost 6 bases, with 21 bases between them. Germline-derived CDR1 and CDR2 are MRHNA and SNTAGT. The CDR3 runs to 17 residues. CDR3 DNA: TGTGCCAGCAGTGCGGAGCAGGGTCGTTTGGTGCCCGGGGAGCTGTTTTTT. Translating gives CASSAEQGRLVPGELFF.

The chain combines TRBV13 with TRBJ2-7; D may be TRBD2 (6 bases). V was shortened by 5 bases and J by 2 bases, with 13 bases between the two germline ends. The CDR3 has 14 amino acids. Germline values: CDR1 PRHDT, CDR2 FYEKMQ (reference sequence). The chain's CDR3 is CASSTRDSTYEQYF. In DNA, the CDR3 is TGTGCCAGCAGCACACGGGACTCCACCTACGAGCAGTACTTC.

This sequence joins TRBV6-5 and TRBJ1-6; 11 nucleotides line up with TRBD1. The V gene end was trimmed by 5 bases and the J gene end by 7 bases; junction bases not matched to a gene: 4. This CDR3 comprises 15 residues. The germline V gene has CDR1 MNHEY and CDR2 SVGAGI. The CDR3 sequence is CASSRGQGVNSPLHF. The CDR3 region has the DNA TGTGCCAGCAGTCGGGGACAGGGGGTCAATTCACCCCTCCACTTT.

The chain employs TRBV1 and TRBJ1-5. TRBV1 is termed a pseudogene. CDR3 size: 19 residues. The CDR3 region is CTSSAKAGNAHWSNQPQHF. DNA for the CDR3: TGCACCAGCAGCGCAAAGGCCGGGAATGCCCATTGGAGCAATCAGCCCCAGCATTTT.

As to this clone: A much bigger clone sits one base away, suggesting this may be a read error. This same CDR3 is encoded by further DNA sequences in the sample. The chain has TRBV12-5 and TRBJ1-2; D is unresolved. Germline V gives CDR1 LGHNT, CDR2 FRNRAP. This CDR3 is 14 amino acids long. The CDR3 loop reads CASGLPPENYGYTF. CDR3 nucleotide sequence: TGTGCTAGTGGTTTGCCCCCAGAGAACTACGGCTACACCTTC.

The rearrangement links TRBV19 to TRBJ2-5; 10 bases line up with TRBD2. Germline trimming cut 9 bases from V and 3 bases from J; bases unmatched to any gene: 4. Germline values: CDR1 LNHDA, CDR2 SQIVND (reference sequence). This CDR3 is 13 amino acids long. The CDR3 protein is CASKLAGKETQYF. The CDR3 DNA reads as TGTGCCAGCAAACTAGCGGGGAAAGAGACCCAGTACTTC.